Below, 17 T cell receptor beta chains from the same sample are listed, as sequenced in a study of T cell responses to AZD1222 COVID-19 vaccine. The assay was immunoSEQ multiplex PCR, and TCRdb's table has in-frame clones only and misses some. Counted here are under 250,000 clones, roughly 91% occurring once; the ten biggest clones make up around 1%. Specimen: peripheral blood, collected on day 0 of MenACWY control vaccination. The receptors shown here come from an adult in good health.

The chain is built from TRBV10-1 and TRBJ2-1, with D uncertain. V was pared by 6 bases and J by 0 bases, with 12 bases between. The CDR3 is 15 residues long. CDR1 is WNHNN, CDR2 SYGVQD, per germline (reference sequence). CDR3 loop: CASSPGYSSYNEQFF. The CDR3 nucleotides read TGCGCCAGCAGCCCCGGGTATAGCTCCTACAATGAGCAGTTCTTC.

The chain combines TRBV5-1 with TRBJ2-7, with TRBD2 matching over 9 bases. Per the germline V gene, CDR1 is SGHRS and CDR2 is YFSETQ. The CDR3 is 15 residues long. Trimming at V came to 1 base and at J to 5 bases, leaving 7 bases not matched to a gene. The CDR3: CASSLNSGGWNEQYF. DNA of the CDR3: TGCGCCAGCAGCTTGAACAGCGGGGGGTGGAACGAGCAGTACTTC. Combining the CDR3 with reference TRBV5-1 and TRBJ2-7 gives the whole variable domain KAGVTQTPRYLIKTRGQQVTLSCSPISGHRSVSWYQQTPGQGLQFLFEYFSETQRNKGNFPGRFSGRQFSNSRSEMNVSTLELGDSALYLCASSLNSGGWNEQYFGPGTRLTVT.

This chain uses TRBV6-1 with TRBJ2-2; no firm D call. Germline CDR1 MNHNS, CDR2 SASEGT. The CDR3 is 17 amino acids. V was pared by 2 bases and J by 1 base, with 14 bases between. CDR3 DNA sequence: TGTGCCAGCAGTGAACCCGATAGCTTGATGAACACCGGGGAGCTGTTTTTT. Protein sequence: CASSEPDSLMNTGELFF.

This chain connects TRBV3-1 (or the pseudogene TRBV3-2) to TRBJ2-6; D not certain. Looked up from germline, CDR1 is LGHDT and CDR2 is YNNKEL (reference sequence). Trimming stripped 9 bases from V and 0 bases from J, with 18 bases between. The CDR3 loop spans 17 amino acids. CDR3 in DNA: TGTGCCAGACCCAACATGACGGCTCCCTCTGGGGCCAACGTCCTGACTTTC. Its protein is CARPNMTAPSGANVLTF.

The CDR3 sequence is CSVDQGQGPYEQYF. CDR3 nucleotide sequence: TGCAGCGTTGATCAGGGACAGGGGCCCTACGAGCAGTACTTC. The chain uses TRBV29-1 and TRBJ2-7; TRBD1 agrees at 10 bases. Germline CDR1 SQVTM, CDR2 ANQGSEA. CDR3 size: 14 residues. V dropped 3 bases and J dropped 2; count of bases not matched to a gene: 4.

This clone was detected only once. CDR3 amino acids: CSASIEQFF. The CDR3 DNA sequence: TGCAGTGCCTCCATTGAGCAGTTCTTC. The chain is built from TRBV20-1 and TRBJ2-1; D is undetermined. The CDR3 contains 9 residues. The V and J ends lost 6 bases and 9 bases respectively, with 6 bases between them. In germline, CDR1 is DFQATT, CDR2 SNEGSKA (reference sequence).

This clone was detected only a few times. The genes are TRBV30 and TRBJ1-5; D is unclear. Germline V gene sequence: CDR1 GTSNPN, CDR2 SVGIG (reference sequence). This CDR3 spans 13 amino acids. The germline V and J ends were trimmed by 3 bases and 4 bases, with 10 bases remaining between them. The CDR3 spells CAWSHEGNQPQHF. DNA of the CDR3: TGTGCCTGGAGCCACGAGGGAAATCAGCCCCAGCATTTT.

This chain uses TRBV19 with TRBJ1-4; the match to TRBD1 covers 7 bases. The ends lost 0 bases at V and 10 bases at J; junction bases unmatched: 8. Germline V CDR1 and CDR2: LNHDA, SQIVND (reference sequence). This CDR3 comprises 15 residues. CDR3 nucleotides: TGTGCCAGTAGTATAGACGGGACAGAATTTGGAAAACTGTTTTTT. It is translated as CASSIDGTEFGKLFF.

The rearrangement links TRBV19 to TRBJ2-5; no definite D call. Trimming stripped 4 bases from V and 1 base from J, with 7 bases between. This CDR3 is built from 13 residues. From germline, CDR1 is LNHDA and CDR2 SQIVND (reference sequence). Written as DNA, the CDR3 is TGTGCCAGTAGTACGGGTTCCCAAGAGACCCAGTACTTC. Protein sequence: CASSTGSQETQYF. Combining the CDR3 with reference TRBV19 and TRBJ2-5 gives the whole variable domain DGGITQSPKYLFRKEGQNVTLSCEQNLNHDAMYWYRQDPGQGLRLIYYSQIVNDFQKGDIAEGYSVSREKKESFPLTVTSAQKNPTAFYLCASSTGSQETQYFGPGTRLLVL.

The chain joins TRBV10-3 to TRBJ1-5; TRBD1 matches at 7 bases. CDR3 length equals 17 residues. Germline V gene sequence: CDR1 ENHRY, CDR2 SYGVKD. V gave up 0 bases and J gave up 6 bases; unmatched junction bases: 11. The CDR3 nucleotides read TGTGCCATCAGTGAGTCGGGGGACAGCGGGCAGAGTCAGCCCCAGCATTTT. This codes for CAISESGDSGQSQPQHF.

This chain connects TRBV14 to TRBJ2-7; D ambiguous. The V and J ends lost 4 bases and 0 bases respectively, with 16 bases between them. Germline assignment: CDR1 SGHDN and CDR2 FVKESK. CDR3 size: 16 residues. The chain's CDR3 is CASSPEVGSFSYEQYF. The CDR3 DNA is TGTGCCAGCAGCCCCGAGGTCGGGTCCTTCTCCTACGAGCAGTACTTC.

The sample holds one count of this clone. This specimen includes other DNA sequences encoding the same CDR3. The V and J genes are TRBV2 and TRBJ2-2; 7 nucleotides agree with TRBD1. Germline trimming cut 6 bases from V and 5 bases from J; bases unmatched to any gene: 3. Germline V CDR1 and CDR2: SNHLY, FYNNEI. The CDR3 has 13 residues. CDR3 DNA: TGTGCCAGCAGGATACAGGGGACCGGGGAGCTGTTTTTT. It codes for CASRIQGTGELFF.

The chain couples TRBV4-3 to TRBJ1-6; D gene unclear. This CDR3 is built from 14 residues. Trimming left V 3 bases short and J 10 bases short, with 13 bases between. CDR1 is LGHNA, CDR2 YSLEER, per germline. The CDR3 loop is CASSQDLIGSPLHF. CDR3 nucleotides: TGCGCCAGCAGCCAGGATCTGATTGGCTCACCCCTCCACTTT.

The gene calls are TRBV5-5 and TRBJ1-5; 7 bases fit TRBD1. The CDR3 runs 15 residues. Germline CDR1 is SGHKS and CDR2 is YYEKEE (reference sequence). With V trimmed by 1 base and J by 3 bases, 4 bases remained unmatched. In nucleotides, the CDR3 is TGTGCCAGCAGCTTGACCGGACAGGACAATCAGCCCCAGCATTTT. This codes for CASSLTGQDNQPQHF. The whole variable domain, filled in from reference TRBV5-5 and TRBJ1-5, reads DAGVTQSPTHLIKTRGQQVTLRCSPISGHKSVSWYQQVLGQGPQFIFQYYEKEERGRGNFPDRFSARQFPNYSSELNVNALLLGDSALYLCASSLTGQDNQPQHFGDGTRLSIL.

This chain uses TRBV11-3 with TRBJ1-1, with D perhaps matching TRBD1 (5 bases). Trimming shortened V by 0 bases and J by 9 bases, and 11 bases separated the two germline ends. The germline CDR1 and CDR2 sequences are SGHNT and YENEEA. There are 13 residues in the CDR3. In DNA, the CDR3 is TGTGCCAGCAGCTTAGATCCCGGGGGAAAAGCTTTCTTT. It specifies CASSLDPGGKAFF.

V is TRBV7-6 and J is TRBJ1-6, with no clear D. CDR1 is SGHVS, CDR2 FNYEAQ, per germline. Trimming stripped 1 base from V and 0 bases from J, with 4 bases between. The CDR3 covers 15 residues. The CDR3 reads CASSLDASYNSPLHF. CDR3 coding DNA: TGTGCCAGCAGCTTAGACGCCTCCTATAATTCACCCCTCCACTTT. Complete variable domain (other parts from reference TRBV7-6 and TRBJ1-6): GAGVSQSPRYKVTKRGQDVALRCDPISGHVSLYWYRQALGQGPEFLTYFNYEAQQDKSGLPNDRFSAERPEGSISTLTIQRTEQRDSAMYRCASSLDASYNSPLHFGNGTRLTVT.

This clone has a single count. The chain joins TRBV5-1 to TRBJ2-7; perhaps TRBD2 as D (5 bases). Trimming removed 2 bases at V and 0 bases at J, with 9 bases between. The germline V gene encodes CDR1 SGHRS and CDR2 YFSETQ. The CDR3 runs to 14 residues. CDR3 bases: TGCGCCAGCAGCTTCCGGACTGACTCCTACGAGCAGTACTTC. Translation: CASSFRTDSYEQYF. The whole variable domain, remainder taken from reference TRBV5-1 and TRBJ2-7, is KAGVTQTPRYLIKTRGQQVTLSCSPISGHRSVSWYQQTPGQGLQFLFEYFSETQRNKGNFPGRFSGRQFSNSRSEMNVSTLELGDSALYLCASSFRTDSYEQYFGPGTRLTVT.